What follows are 32 T cell receptor beta chains derived from one specimen sequenced in a study of identical twins. TCRdb independently ran MiXCR on the 5' RACE reads; one entry per CDR3 protein. This table holds approximately 94,000 distinct CDR3 sequences, 5.9% found once. What was sequenced was memory T cells sorted from blood. Receptors were obtained from a woman aged 45-65 years in good health.

This clonotype was seen at least ten times. CDR3 in amino acids: CASSQDWGRAPETQYF. CDR3 in DNA: TGTGCCAGCAGCCAAGATTGGGGGAGGGCCCCAGAGACCCAGTACTTC. The chain recombines TRBV3-1 with TRBJ2-5; 7 bases map to TRBD2. With 0 bases clipped from V and 4 bases from J, the junction kept 8 bases outside the gene matches. Germline V gives CDR1 LGHDT, CDR2 YNNKEL (reference sequence). The CDR3 consists of 16 residues.

This clonotype was detected many times. The V call is TRBV5-1, the J call TRBJ2-5, with 14 positions matching TRBD2. CDR1 and CDR2 from the germline V gene are SGHRS and YFSETQ. V lost 3 bases, J lost 2 bases, and 0 bases stayed unmatched. The CDR3 is 15 residues long. The CDR3 protein is CASSWTSGRQETQYF. The CDR3, as DNA: TGCGCCAGCAGCTGGACTAGCGGGAGGCAAGAGACCCAGTACTTC.

In this sample, this clonotype turned up many times. The chain uses TRBV25-1 and TRBJ1-5, with D maybe TRBD1 (5 bases). The CDR3 runs 13 residues. The germline V gene has CDR1 MGHDK and CDR2 SYGVNS. Deletions cut 2 bases from V and 10 bases from J, with 12 bases between. The CDR3 spells CASSEGMGRPQHF. The CDR3 nucleotides read TGTGCCAGCAGTGAAGGGATGGGGCGACCCCAGCATTTT.

Ten or more counts support this clonotype. The V gene is TRBV4-2, the J gene TRBJ2-5; 7 bases agree with TRBD2. The junction had 9 bases not matched to a gene; V was cut back by 3 bases and J by 5 bases. Germline values: CDR1 LGHNA, CDR2 YNFKEQ. The CDR3 totals 15 residues. In DNA, the CDR3 is TGTGCCAGCAGCCAGGTTGCGGGAGCCGGGGAGACCCAGTACTTC. This translates into CASSQVAGAGETQYF.

This clonotype occurred many times. The chain is built from TRBV3-1 and TRBJ2-1, with D unresolved. CDR3 length: 15 residues. From germline, CDR1 is LGHDT and CDR2 YNNKEL (reference sequence). Trimming cost V 4 bases and J 7 bases, with 17 bases left between them. CDR3 DNA: TGTGCCAGCAGCCCTGCCTCCATTTTTACAAATGAGCAGTTCTTC. Protein sequence: CASSPASIFTNEQFF.

This clonotype was seen only a few times. The gene calls are TRBV20-1 and TRBJ2-7; tentatively, D is TRBD1 or TRBD2 (7 bases each). V was clipped by 6 bases and J by 7 bases, with 19 bases between them. The CDR3 extends over 13 amino acids. Germline V CDR1 and CDR2: DFQATT, SNEGSKA (reference sequence). CDR3 DNA: TGCAGTGCGGATAGGGCAGGGGGGGGAGAGCAGTACTTC. Amino acids: CSADRAGGGEQYF.

Concerning this clonotype: A read error may account for a junction end that differs from germline. This sequence joins TRBV12-3 or TRBV12-4 and TRBJ1-5; D is unresolved. This CDR3 is 13 amino acids long. CDR3 DNA sequence: TGTGCCAGCAGCATCTTAGGCGATCAACCCCAGCATTTT. Translation gives CASSILGDQPQHF.

This clonotype has more than one count but fewer than ten. This chain links TRBV19 with TRBJ2-1, with 7 bases fitting TRBD2. J gave up 6 bases and V 6 bases, and 8 bases lay outside the gene matches. Germline values: CDR1 LNHDA, CDR2 SQIVND (reference sequence). The CDR3 covers 14 residues. The CDR3 region is CASRPSGPLNEQFF. DNA for the CDR3: TGTGCCAGTAGGCCTAGCGGACCTCTCAATGAGCAGTTCTTC.

This clonotype was found many times. The rearrangement links TRBV6-1 to TRBJ1-5; the match to TRBD1 covers 7 bases. There are 11 residues in the CDR3. V gave up 5 bases and J gave up 13 bases; unmatched junction bases: 5. CDR1 and CDR2 (germline): MNHNS, SASEGT. CDR3 sequence reads: CASSLGQRQHF. Written as DNA, the CDR3 is TGTGCCAGCAGTCTGGGACAGCGGCAGCATTTT.

This chain uses TRBV7-9 with TRBJ1-1; D ambiguous. Between the trimmed V and J ends, which lost 0 bases and 1 base, there was a span of 6 bases. The germline CDR1 and CDR2 sequences are SEHNR and FQNEAQ (reference sequence). CDR3 length: 14 residues. CDR3 sequence (DNA): TGTGCCAGCAGCTTAGCGAGTCCGAACACTGAAGCTTTCTTT. It yields the protein CASSLASPNTEAFF.

This clonotype was recorded a few times. A much larger clone sits a single nucleotide away, making a read error possible. The chain carries TRBV21-1 and TRBJ1-5; TRBD1, the table's D call, lacks a check against the DNA. TRBV21-1 is recorded as a pseudogene. The CDR3 totals 13 residues. CDR3 in DNA: TGTGCCAGCCCCGGGACAGGGTTTCAGACCCAGCATTTT. Its protein is CASPGTGFQTQHF.

In this sample, this clonotype turned up many times. This sequence joins TRBV9 and TRBJ1-1, with D unclear. Trimming removed 0 bases at V and 4 bases at J, with 7 bases between. In germline, CDR1 is SGDLS, CDR2 YYNGEE. This CDR3 is built from 13 residues. The CDR3 loop is CASSVESGTEAFF. The DNA for the CDR3 is TGTGCCAGCAGCGTAGAATCTGGCACTGAAGCTTTCTTT.

The table lists this clonotype with many counts. The V and J genes are TRBV3-1 and TRBJ1-2; 8 bases fit TRBD1. Germline V gives CDR1 LGHDT, CDR2 YNNKEL (reference sequence). This CDR3 has 16 amino acids. The junction had 7 bases not matched to a gene; V was cut back by 0 bases and J by 4 bases. Written as DNA, the CDR3 is TGTGCCAGCAGCCAAGATACGTGGCAGGGGGCCTATGGCTACACCTTC. It encodes CASSQDTWQGAYGYTF.

The sample holds many counts of this clonotype. The CDR3 DNA reads TGTGCCAGCAGCACACAGGGGGCCCAGAGCTCTGGAAACACCATATATTTT. This encodes CASSTQGAQSSGNTIYF. V and J are TRBV4-2 and TRBJ1-3; 9 nucleotides line up with TRBD1. V lost 5 bases, J lost 0 bases, and 8 bases stayed unmatched. The CDR3 covers 17 residues. Germline V gene sequence: CDR1 LGHNA, CDR2 YNFKEQ.

This clonotype was recorded a few times. The rearrangement links TRBV12-3 or TRBV12-4 to TRBJ1-4; 9 bases fit TRBD1. With 5 bases clipped from V and 4 bases from J, the junction kept 14 bases outside the gene matches. CDR3 length: 18 residues. CDR3 in DNA: TGTGCCAGCAGTCCCTGGACAGGGGCCCGGACCCGTAATGAAAAACTGTTTTTT. Its translation: CASSPWTGARTRNEKLFF.

This clonotype has a handful of counts. The V gene is TRBV7-2, the J gene TRBJ2-1; D is possibly TRBD1 or TRBD2 (5 bases each). The CDR3 has 15 residues. Germline V gene lookup returns CDR1 SGHTA and CDR2 FQGNSA. Trimming took off 3 bases at V and 12 bases at J, with 21 bases between the two ends. The CDR3 DNA reads as TGTGCCAGCAGCTTCGCTGGGGACCTTCTTAAGGGGCAGTTCTTC. Amino acid sequence: CASSFAGDLLKGQFF.

In its sample, this clonotype was seen many times. CDR3 sequence: CASRRGTSGRQDTGELFF. CDR3 nucleotide sequence: TGTGCCAGCAGGAGGGGGACTAGCGGGAGGCAGGACACCGGGGAGCTGTTTTTT. This chain uses TRBV25-1 with TRBJ2-2; TRBD2 matches 15 bases. The trim removed 6 bases at V and 3 bases at J, leaving 8 bases unmatched. In germline, CDR1 is MGHDK, CDR2 SYGVNS. This CDR3 has 18 amino acids.

This chain uses TRBV19 with TRBJ2-1; D perhaps matches TRBD1 (7 bases). The CDR3 length is 14 residues. Germline loops: CDR1 LNHDA, CDR2 SQIVND (reference sequence). The V end lost 1 base, the J end lost 5 bases, and 9 bases lay between the germline ends. The CDR3 nucleotides read TGTGCCAGTAGTATAGCAGGGGGGAACAATGAGCAGTTCTTC. Its translation is CASSIAGGNNEQFF. The full variable domain, with the rest looked up from reference TRBV19 and TRBJ2-1, is DGGITQSPKYLFRKEGQNVTLSCEQNLNHDAMYWYRQDPGQGLRLIYYSQIVNDFQKGDIAEGYSVSREKKESFPLTVTSAQKNPTAFYLCASSIAGGNNEQFFGPGTRLTVL.

Details on this clonotype: A much larger clone differs by one base, so this may be a read error. The CDR3 end shows no conserved phenylalanine or tryptophan, and so a read error is likely. CDR3 amino acids: CASSPVGTADEQFS. The CDR3 nucleotides read TGTGCCAGCAGCCCCGTTGGGACGGCGGATGAGCAGTTCTCC. The chain recombines TRBV3-1 with TRBJ2-1; D might be TRBD1 or TRBD2, each matching 5 bases. The CDR3 extends over 14 amino acids. Trimming took 4 bases from V and 8 from J, leaving 15 bases between them. Germline V gene sequence: CDR1 LGHDT, CDR2 YNNKEL (reference sequence).

This clonotype came up many times. This chain connects TRBV10-3 to TRBJ2-1; maybe TRBD2 (6 bases). With 8 bases removed from V and 5 bases from J, the gap between germline ends came to 22 bases. The CDR3 covers 16 residues. Germline loops: CDR1 ENHRY, CDR2 SYGVKD. The DNA for the CDR3 is TGTGCCATCGCCTCACGGGGGTCCGTAAATCACAATGAGCAGTTCTTC. This codes for CAIASRGSVNHNEQFF.

In this sample, this clonotype turned up many times. The gene calls are TRBV3-1 and TRBJ1-5, with no clear D. The CDR3 has 12 amino acids. Germline V CDR1 and CDR2: LGHDT, YNNKEL (reference sequence). V lost 5 bases and J lost 7, with 9 bases in between. The CDR3 region has the DNA TGTGCCAGCAGCGAAGGAATGCAGCCCCAGCATTTT. As protein: CASSEGMQPQHF.

This clonotype was found many times. This rearrangement joins TRBV20-1 to TRBJ1-3; D unresolved. The CDR3 loop spans 14 amino acids. In germline, CDR1 is DFQATT, CDR2 SNEGSKA (reference sequence). Between the trimmed V and J ends, which lost 3 bases and 2 bases, there was a span of 11 bases. Here the CDR3 DNA reads TGCAGTGCTAGCCCATTCGGGGCTGGAAACACCATATATTTT. Amino acids: CSASPFGAGNTIYF.

There are many counts of this clonotype. This rearrangement joins TRBV3-1 to TRBJ2-3; no clear D. Trimming stripped 3 bases from V and 2 bases from J, with 6 bases between. This CDR3 has 13 amino acids. Looked up from germline, CDR1 is LGHDT and CDR2 is YNNKEL (reference sequence). The CDR3 DNA sequence: TGTGCCAGCAGCCAGAGATACACAGATACGCAGTATTTT. It translates to CASSQRYTDTQYF.

This clonotype was observed many times. The gene calls are TRBV12-3 or TRBV12-4 and TRBJ2-3; TRBD1 aligns across 7 bases. The CDR3 spans 16 residues. Germline trimming cut 7 bases from V and 3 bases from J; bases unmatched to any gene: 13. In DNA form, the CDR3 reads TGTGCCAGCAACTTCAGGGAGAGACAGGGAACAGATACGCAGTATTTT. Its translation: CASNFRERQGTDTQYF.

This clonotype was seen repeatedly, ten times or more. The chain is built from TRBV20-1 and TRBJ2-1; 8 bases are a match to TRBD2. The length of the CDR3 is 14 residues. The junction had 4 bases not matched to a gene; V was cut back by 6 bases and J by 0 bases. The germline gives CDR1 DFQATT, CDR2 SNEGSKA (reference sequence). The CDR3 bases are TGCAGTGCCGTAAGCGGGAGCTCCTACAATGAGCAGTTCTTC. Protein sequence: CSAVSGSSYNEQFF.

About this clonotype: A much larger clone lies a single base off, so this may be a read error. J is TRBJ1-1 and V is TRBV3-1; TRBD1 agrees at 8 bases. This CDR3 spans 14 amino acids. Germline CDR1 reads LGHDT; CDR2 reads YNNKEL (reference sequence). With V trimmed by 6 bases and J by 3 bases, 6 bases remained unmatched. The CDR3 sequence: CASSRQGAYTEAFF. CDR3 DNA sequence: TGTGCCAGCAGTCGTCAGGGGGCGTACACTGAAGCTTTCTTT. Filled out from reference TRBV3-1 and TRBJ1-1, the complete variable domain reads DTAVSQTPKYLVTQMGNDKSIKCEQNLGHDTMYWYKQDSKKFLKIMFSYNNKELIINETVPNRFSPKSPDKAHLNLHINSLELGDSAVYFCASSRQGAYTEAFFGQGTRLTVV.

This clonotype appeared many times. The J gene is TRBJ2-3, the V gene TRBV24-1, with 13 bases matching TRBD2. Germline V gene sequence: CDR1 KGHDR, CDR2 SFDVKD. This CDR3 is built from 15 residues. The V and J ends lost 7 bases and 5 bases, in that order; junction bases with no gene match: 5. CDR3: CATRGLAGEVDTQYF. In DNA, the CDR3 is TGTGCCACCAGAGGACTAGCGGGAGAGGTAGATACGCAGTATTTT.

Ten or more counts support this clonotype. The rearrangement joins TRBV24-1 to TRBJ2-1; 9 positions agree with TRBD1. This CDR3 has 19 residues. CDR1 and CDR2 (germline): KGHDR, SFDVKD. V was clipped by 1 base and J by 0 bases; unmatched bases: 9. The CDR3 sequence is CATSDLPGQGRSSYNEQFF. The DNA for the CDR3 is TGTGCCACCAGTGATTTACCGGGACAGGGACGATCCTCCTACAATGAGCAGTTCTTC.

This clonotype was observed at least ten times. The chain joins TRBV4-2 to TRBJ2-5; D perhaps matches TRBD2 (7 bases). CDR3 length equals 16 residues. Trimming left V 0 bases short and J 1 base short, with 12 bases between. Germline V lookup: CDR1 LGHNA, CDR2 YNFKEQ. CDR3 protein: CASSQDGGAIQETQYF. DNA for the CDR3: TGTGCCAGCAGCCAAGATGGGGGGGCCATCCAAGAGACCCAGTACTTC.

This clonotype has more than one count but fewer than ten. V gene TRBV11-2 combines with J gene TRBJ1-6; D is ambiguous. Trimming left V 0 bases short and J 12 bases short, with 9 bases between. The CDR3 loop spans 13 amino acids. CDR1 is SGHAT and CDR2 is FQNNGV in the germline V gene. CDR3 nucleotides: TGTGCCAGCAGCTTAGATGTCAGTTTACCCCTCCACTTT. It codes for CASSLDVSLPLHF.

This clonotype was found many times. J is TRBJ1-6 and V is TRBV4-2; perhaps TRBD1 as D (6 bases). The CDR3 contains 14 residues. The germline V gene encodes CDR1 LGHNA and CDR2 YNFKEQ. Trimming removed 1 base from V and 9 bases from J, with 10 bases in between. CDR3 amino acids: CASSQGDRSSPLHF. CDR3 in DNA: TGTGCCAGCAGCCAAGGAGACAGGAGTTCACCCCTCCACTTT.

This clonotype showed up many times. V is TRBV7-8 and J is TRBJ2-3; D gene uncertain. This CDR3 spans 13 amino acids. V was trimmed by 3 bases and J by 7 bases, leaving 11 bases between them. The germline V gene has CDR1 SGHVS and CDR2 FQNEAQ. The CDR3 spells CASSFQTANTQYF. DNA of the CDR3: TGTGCCAGCAGCTTCCAGACTGCTAATACGCAGTATTTT.